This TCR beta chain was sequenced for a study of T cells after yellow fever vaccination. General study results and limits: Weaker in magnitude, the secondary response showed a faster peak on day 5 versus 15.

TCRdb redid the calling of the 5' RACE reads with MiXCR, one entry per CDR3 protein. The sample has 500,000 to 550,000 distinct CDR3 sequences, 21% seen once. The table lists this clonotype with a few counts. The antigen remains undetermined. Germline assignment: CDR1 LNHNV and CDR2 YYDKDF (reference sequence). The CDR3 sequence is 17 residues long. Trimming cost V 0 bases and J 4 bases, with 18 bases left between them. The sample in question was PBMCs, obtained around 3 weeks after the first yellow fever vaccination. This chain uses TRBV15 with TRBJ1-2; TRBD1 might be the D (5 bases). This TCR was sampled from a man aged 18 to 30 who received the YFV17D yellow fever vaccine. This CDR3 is CATSRDGDPTAIYGYTF. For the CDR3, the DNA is TGTGCCACCAGCAGAGATGGGGACCCGACAGCCATCTATGGCTACACCTTC.